A single sample is the source of the 20 T cell receptor beta chains below, sequenced in a study of shared clonotypes between healthy human individuals. Clones were sequenced by immunoSEQ multiplex PCR, and TCRdb holds only the in-frame ones, with some missing. This table holds about 520,000 clones, 81% found once. The sequenced material came from PBMCs. Every receptor here comes from a woman between 35 and 50 years old in good health. Some clones in this sample may be carry-over from other donors' samples.

The CDR3 is CASSVPSGSRDEQFF. The CDR3 coding sequence is TGCGCCAGCAGCGTTCCTAGCGGGAGCCGGGACGAGCAGTTCTTC. V usage is TRBV4-1 and J usage is TRBJ2-1; 10 positions match TRBD2. The ends lost 5 bases at V and 10 bases at J; junction bases unmatched: 11. This CDR3 region has 15 residues. CDR1 is MGHRA and CDR2 is YSYEKL in the germline V gene.

The rearrangement links TRBV7-9 to TRBJ1-2; no clear D gene. Germline V gene sequence: CDR1 SEHNR, CDR2 FQNEAQ (reference sequence). This CDR3 is built from 11 residues. V was cut by 6 bases and J by 3 bases, with 5 bases left in between. CDR3 bases: TGTGCCAGCAGAATAGACTATGGCTACACCTTC. Protein: CASRIDYGYTF.

This chain joins TRBV11-2 and TRBJ2-7, with D tentatively TRBD1 (6 bases). The CDR3 contains 14 residues. Germline V lookup: CDR1 SGHAT, CDR2 FQNNGV. Trimming removed 1 base from V and 8 bases from J, with 15 bases in between. Written as DNA, the CDR3 is TGTGCCAGCAGCTTAGGAGGGGGTGTTGTTAAGCAGTACTTC. This translates into CASSLGGGVVKQYF.

The V and J genes are TRBV29-1 and TRBJ2-7, with a tentative D call TRBD2 (5 bases). The CDR3 runs to 12 residues. V lost 0 bases, J lost 4 bases, and 7 bases lay in between. CDR1 is SQVTM, CDR2 ANQGSEA, per germline. CDR3 amino acids: CSVEDPGYEQYF. The CDR3, as DNA: TGCAGCGTTGAAGATCCGGGGTACGAGCAGTACTTC.

The genes are TRBV10-3 and TRBJ1-2; TRBD1 aligns across 7 bases. Unmatched junction bases numbered 4, after V lost 2 bases and J lost 7 bases. The CDR3 spans 13 residues. Germline lookup yields CDR1 ENHRY and CDR2 SYGVKD. DNA of the CDR3: TGTGCCATCAGTGAGACAGGGGCCGGTGGCTACACCTTC. Residues: CAISETGAGGYTF.

With respect to this clone: A read error is the likely source, as a far larger clone sits one nucleotide away. Within the sample, other DNA sequences also encode this same CDR3. The chain is built from TRBV20-1 and TRBJ2-7; no definite D call. V lost 3 bases and J lost 3, with 6 bases in between. Per the germline V gene, CDR1 is DFQATT and CDR2 is SNEGSKA (reference sequence). The CDR3 consists of 11 residues. In nucleotides, the CDR3 is TGCAGTGCTAGTGTTAACTACGAGCAGTACTTC. Translating it yields CSASVNYEQYF.

The chain joins TRBV11-2 to TRBJ2-7; TRBD1 might be the D (6 bases). The CDR3 runs to 13 residues. The germline V gene encodes CDR1 SGHAT and CDR2 FQNNGV. V was trimmed by 2 bases and J by 7 bases, leaving 12 bases between them. The CDR3 sequence: CASSLNRVGEQYF. The CDR3 DNA is TGTGCCAGCAGCTTAAACAGGGTGGGGGAGCAGTACTTC.

This clone has more than one count but fewer than ten. Given a much more abundant clone one base away, this may be a read error. The same CDR3 arises from other DNA sequences in this sample as well. The rearrangement uses TRBV30 and TRBJ1-2, with 9 bases aligning to TRBD1. Germline CDR1 reads GTSNPN; CDR2 reads SVGIG (reference sequence). The CDR3 runs 15 residues. The CDR3 DNA reads as TGCGCCTGGAGCCGGGACAGGGATGGGGACTATGGCTACACCTTC. Translated, it gives CAWSRDRDGDYGYTF. Full variable domain (outside the CDR3, taken from reference TRBV30 and TRBJ1-2): SQTIHQWPATLVQPVGSPLSLECTVEGTSNPNLYWYRQAAGRGLQLLFYSVGIGQISSEVPQNLSASRPQDRQFILSSKKLLLSDSGFYLCAWSRDRDGDYGYTFGSGTRLTVV.

The chain uses TRBV18 and TRBJ1-2; D gene unclear. The V gene's germline CDR1 is KGHSH and CDR2 LQKENI. The CDR3 consists of 13 residues. Deletions cut 6 bases from V and 0 bases from J, with 8 bases between. CDR3: CASSNRANYGYTF. CDR3 DNA: TGTGCCAGCTCCAACAGAGCTAACTATGGCTACACCTTC. Drawing the rest from reference TRBV18 and TRBJ1-2, the complete variable domain is NAGVMQNPRHLVRRRGQEARLRCSPMKGHSHVYWYRQLPEEGLKFMVYLQKENIIDESGMPKERFSAEFPKEGPSILRIQQVVRGDSAAYFCASSNRANYGYTFGSGTRLTVV.

This clone has ten or more counts. Different DNA sequences within this sample yield the same CDR3. The CDR3 reads CASSPDRGYQPQHF. In DNA, the CDR3 is TGTGCCAGCAGTCCTGACAGGGGGTATCAGCCCCAGCATTTT. The chain couples TRBV2 to TRBJ1-5; 9 bases map to TRBD1. The germline V gene has CDR1 SNHLY and CDR2 FYNNEI. Losses at the gene ends were 5 bases for V and 5 bases for J; bases not matched to a gene: 4. The CDR3 has 14 amino acids.

This chain links TRBV19 with TRBJ2-5; D gene uncertain. V dropped 1 base and J dropped 2 bases, with 8 bases sitting between them. The CDR3 covers 14 residues. Germline lookup yields CDR1 LNHDA and CDR2 SQIVND (reference sequence). The CDR3 nucleotides read TGTGCCAGTAGTATAGGGGTCAGTCAAGAGACCCAGTACTTC. Its translation: CASSIGVSQETQYF.

The gene calls are TRBV10-3 and TRBJ1-2; D ambiguous. CDR1 is ENHRY and CDR2 is SYGVKD in the germline V gene. Deletions cut 8 bases from V and 14 bases from J, with 18 bases between. CDR3 length: 11 residues. CDR3 sequence reads: CAISPGRTLTF. The DNA of the CDR3 is TGTGCCATCTCCCCGGGCCGAACTCTTACCTTC.

V and J are TRBV21-1 and TRBJ2-5; the table's TRBD1 call for D was not verified on the DNA. TRBV21-1 is a pseudogene. The CDR3 consists of 16 residues. CDR3 DNA: TGTGCCAGCAGCAAAGAGGTGGGATCCAGGGAAGAGACCCAGTACTTC. This gives the protein CASSKEVGSREETQYF.

The V and J genes are TRBV28 and TRBJ2-7; tentatively, D is TRBD2 (6 bases). This CDR3 comprises 11 residues. Trimming shortened V by 2 bases and J by 9 bases, and 8 bases separated the two germline ends. Looked up from germline, CDR1 is MDHEN and CDR2 is SYDVKM. The CDR3 DNA is TGTGCCAGCAGTTTAGACGGGGGGCAGTACTTC. Translating gives CASSLDGGQYF.

The chain uses TRBV11-2 and TRBJ1-1, with TRBD1 matching over 11 bases. CDR3 length: 14 residues. The V gene's germline CDR1 is SGHAT and CDR2 FQNNGV. Trimming at V came to 5 bases and at J to 4 bases, leaving 3 bases not matched to a gene. CDR3 residues: CASSAGTGGTEAFF. CDR3 nucleotide sequence: TGTGCCAGCAGCGCCGGGACAGGGGGCACTGAAGCTTTCTTT.

This clone was observed once. The V gene is TRBV27, the J gene TRBJ1-5; D gene unclear. Germline V gives CDR1 MNHEY, CDR2 SMNVEV (reference sequence). Trimming pared 6 bases from V and 2 bases from J, leaving 14 bases between. The CDR3 consists of 15 residues. CDR3 nucleotide sequence: TGTGCCAGCAGCAAACGGATGCAAGGCAATCAGCCCCAGCATTTT. Translating it yields CASSKRMQGNQPQHF.

The rearrangement links TRBV6-5 to TRBJ2-5, with D uncertain. This CDR3 is built from 12 residues. Between the trimmed V and J ends, which lost 6 bases and 5 bases, there was a span of 10 bases. From germline, CDR1 is MNHEY and CDR2 SVGAGI. The CDR3 spells CASSSTAETQYF. CDR3 nucleotide sequence: TGTGCCAGCAGCTCAACCGCGGAGACCCAGTACTTC.

The chain carries TRBV28 and TRBJ2-7; 7 positions agree with TRBD2. The CDR3 runs 15 residues. V gave up 3 bases and J gave up 3 bases; unmatched junction bases: 8. Germline V CDR1 and CDR2: MDHEN, SYDVKM. CDR3 sequence: CASSLEGGPVYEQYF. The CDR3 DNA follows: TGTGCCAGCAGTTTGGAGGGAGGGCCGGTCTACGAGCAGTACTTC.

Only one count was recorded for this clone. The chain combines TRBV28 with TRBJ1-5; no clear D. Deletions cut 7 bases from V and 4 bases from J, with 14 bases between. CDR1 is MDHEN and CDR2 is SYDVKM in the germline V gene. The CDR3 consists of 14 residues. The CDR3 DNA reads as TGTGCCAGCACGGCTCTTATCCCGAATCAGCCCCAGCATTTT. Its protein is CASTALIPNQPQHF.

Comment on this clone: A far more abundant clone sits one base away, making this likely a read error. The CDR3 nucleotides are TGTGCCAGCAGTTGCGGGGAGACCCAGTACTTC. It encodes CASSCGETQYF. The chain recombines TRBV6-5 with TRBJ2-5; D may be TRBD2 (5 bases). CDR1 is MNHEY and CDR2 is SVGAGI in the germline V gene. The CDR3 extends over 11 amino acids. V lost 4 bases to trimming and J lost 5 bases, with 5 bases between them.